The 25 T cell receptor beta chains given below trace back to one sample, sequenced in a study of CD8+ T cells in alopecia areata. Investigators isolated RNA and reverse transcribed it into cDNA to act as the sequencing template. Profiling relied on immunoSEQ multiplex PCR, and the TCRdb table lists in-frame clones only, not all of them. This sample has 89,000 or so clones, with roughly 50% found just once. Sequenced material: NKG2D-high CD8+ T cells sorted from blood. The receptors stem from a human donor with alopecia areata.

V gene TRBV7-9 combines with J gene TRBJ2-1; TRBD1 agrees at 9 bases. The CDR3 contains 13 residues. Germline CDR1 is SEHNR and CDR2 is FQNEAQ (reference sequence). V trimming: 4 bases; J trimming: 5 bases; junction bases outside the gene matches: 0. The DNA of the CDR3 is TGTGCCAGCAGCTGGACAGGGGACAATGAGCAGTTCTTC. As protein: CASSWTGDNEQFF.

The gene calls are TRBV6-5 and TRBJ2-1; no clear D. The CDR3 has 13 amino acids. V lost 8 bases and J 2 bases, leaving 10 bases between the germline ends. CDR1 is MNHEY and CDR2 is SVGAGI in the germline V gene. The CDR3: CASSYPAYNEQFF. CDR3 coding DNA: TGTGCCAGCTCTTACCCGGCCTACAATGAGCAGTTCTTC.

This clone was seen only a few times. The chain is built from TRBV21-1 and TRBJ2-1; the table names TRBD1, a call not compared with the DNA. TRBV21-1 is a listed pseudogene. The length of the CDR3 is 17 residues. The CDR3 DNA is TGTGCCAGCAGCCCGGGGTTGGTTTCCGACAGGTACAATGAGCAGTTCTTC. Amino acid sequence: CASSPGLVSDRYNEQFF.

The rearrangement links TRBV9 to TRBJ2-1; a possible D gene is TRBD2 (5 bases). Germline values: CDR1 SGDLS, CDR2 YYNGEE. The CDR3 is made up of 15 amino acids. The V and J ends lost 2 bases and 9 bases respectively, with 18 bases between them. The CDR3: CASSVDLDFAGEQFF. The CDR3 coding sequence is TGTGCCAGCAGCGTTGATCTAGATTTTGCGGGTGAGCAGTTCTTC.

The CDR3: CASSLDPAVEQYF. DNA of the CDR3: TGTGCCAGCAGCTTAGACCCCGCCGTCGAGCAGTACTTC. The chain couples TRBV7-9 to TRBJ2-7; D unclear. CDR3 size: 13 residues. Germline-derived CDR1 and CDR2 are SEHNR and FQNEAQ (reference sequence). Trimming shortened V by 1 base and J by 6 bases, and 10 bases separated the two germline ends.

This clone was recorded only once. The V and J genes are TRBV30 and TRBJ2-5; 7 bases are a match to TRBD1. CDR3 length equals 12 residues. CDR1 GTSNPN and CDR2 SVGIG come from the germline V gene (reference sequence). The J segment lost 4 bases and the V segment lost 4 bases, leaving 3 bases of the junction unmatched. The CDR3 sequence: CAWNRDRETQYF. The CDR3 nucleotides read TGTGCCTGGAACCGGGACAGAGAGACCCAGTACTTC.

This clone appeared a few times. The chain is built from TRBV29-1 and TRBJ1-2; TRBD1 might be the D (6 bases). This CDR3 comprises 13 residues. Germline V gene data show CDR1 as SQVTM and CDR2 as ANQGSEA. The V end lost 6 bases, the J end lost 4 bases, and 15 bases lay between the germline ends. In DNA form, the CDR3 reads TGCAGCGTGGGGAACACAGGGATCTATGGCTACACCTTC. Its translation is CSVGNTGIYGYTF.

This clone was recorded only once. The CDR3 bases are TGTGCCAGCAGCTTGTCTGAGGCAGGGCGCAATGAGCAGTTCTTC. Its translation is CASSLSEAGRNEQFF. The chain couples TRBV5-4 to TRBJ2-1; maybe TRBD1 (5 bases). The CDR3 runs to 15 residues. CDR1 is SGHNT and CDR2 is YYREEE in the germline V gene (reference sequence). V lost 1 base and J lost 6, with 14 bases in between. The complete variable domain, with remaining parts taken from reference TRBV5-4 and TRBJ2-1, reads ETGVTQSPTHLIKTRGQQVTLRCSSQSGHNTVSWYQQALGQGPQFIFQYYREEENGRGNFPPRFSGLQFPNYSSELNVNALELDDSALYLCASSLSEAGRNEQFFGPGTRLTVL.

The CDR3 loop is CASSLGLGLANQIQYF. Written as DNA, the CDR3 is TGTGCCAGCAGCTTAGGATTGGGACTAGCGAATCAAATTCAGTACTTC. V and J are TRBV7-8 and TRBJ2-4; 10 bases agree with TRBD2. This CDR3 is built from 16 residues. V shed 1 base, J shed 10 bases, and the junction held 10 bases outside the gene matches. Per the germline V gene, CDR1 is SGHVS and CDR2 is FQNEAQ.

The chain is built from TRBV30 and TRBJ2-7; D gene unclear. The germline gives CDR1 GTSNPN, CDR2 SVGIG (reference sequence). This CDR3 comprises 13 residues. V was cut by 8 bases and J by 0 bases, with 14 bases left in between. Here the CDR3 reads CALGSLDSYEQYF. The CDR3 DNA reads TGTGCCCTTGGGTCGTTAGACTCCTACGAGCAGTACTTC. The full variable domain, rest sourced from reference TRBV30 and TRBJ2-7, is SQTIHQWPATLVQPVGSPLSLECTVEGTSNPNLYWYRQAAGRGLQLLFYSVGIGQISSEVPQNLSASRPQDRQFILSSKKLLLSDSGFYLCALGSLDSYEQYFGPGTRLTVT.

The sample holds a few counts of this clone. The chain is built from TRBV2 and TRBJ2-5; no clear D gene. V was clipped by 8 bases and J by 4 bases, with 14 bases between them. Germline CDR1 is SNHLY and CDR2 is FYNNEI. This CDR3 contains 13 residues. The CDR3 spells CASGRAVRETQYF. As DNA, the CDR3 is TGTGCCAGCGGAAGGGCGGTCAGAGAGACCCAGTACTTC.

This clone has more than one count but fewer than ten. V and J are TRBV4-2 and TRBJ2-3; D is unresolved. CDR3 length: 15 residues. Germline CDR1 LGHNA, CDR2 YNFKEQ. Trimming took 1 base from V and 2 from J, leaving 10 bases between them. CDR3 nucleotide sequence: TGTGCCAGCAGCCAAGCTGCCGGGTTCACAGATACGCAGTATTTT. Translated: CASSQAAGFTDTQYF.

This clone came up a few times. The CDR3 DNA reads as TGCAGCGTTGAAGACCCCGGTAGCTTAATGGAAGAGACCCAGTACTTC. Residues: CSVEDPGSLMEETQYF. This sequence joins TRBV29-1 and TRBJ2-5, with D uncertain. V was clipped by 0 bases and J by 3 bases, with 17 bases between them. The germline CDR1 and CDR2 sequences are SQVTM and ANQGSEA. The CDR3 length is 16 residues. The full variable domain, completed using reference TRBV29-1 and TRBJ2-5, is SAVISQKPSRDICQRGTSLTIQCQVDSQVTMMFWYRQQPGQSLTLIATANQGSEATYESGFVIDKFPISRPNLTFSTLTVSNMSPEDSSIYLCSVEDPGSLMEETQYFGPGTRLLVL.

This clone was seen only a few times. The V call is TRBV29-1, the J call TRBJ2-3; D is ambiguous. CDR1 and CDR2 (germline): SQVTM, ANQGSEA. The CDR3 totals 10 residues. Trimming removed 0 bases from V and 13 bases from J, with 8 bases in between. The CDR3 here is CSVEDPSEYF. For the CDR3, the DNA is TGCAGCGTTGAAGATCCATCTGAGTATTTT.

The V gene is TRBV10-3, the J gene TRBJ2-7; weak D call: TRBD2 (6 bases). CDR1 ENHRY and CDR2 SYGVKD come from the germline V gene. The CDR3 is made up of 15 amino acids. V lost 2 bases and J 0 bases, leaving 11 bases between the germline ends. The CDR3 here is CAISERETVSYEQYF. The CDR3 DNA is TGTGCCATCAGTGAGCGGGAGACTGTCTCCTACGAGCAGTACTTC.

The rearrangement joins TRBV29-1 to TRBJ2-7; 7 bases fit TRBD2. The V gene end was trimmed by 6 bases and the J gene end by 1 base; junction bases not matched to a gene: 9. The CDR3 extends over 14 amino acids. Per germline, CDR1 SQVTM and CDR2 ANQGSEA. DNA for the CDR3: TGCAGCGTGCACTTGGGGGGGGTTTCCTACGAGCAGTACTTC. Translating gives CSVHLGGVSYEQYF.

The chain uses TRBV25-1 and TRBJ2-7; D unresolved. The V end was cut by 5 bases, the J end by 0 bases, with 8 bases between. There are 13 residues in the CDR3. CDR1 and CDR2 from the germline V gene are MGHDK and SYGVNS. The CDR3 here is CASSLGISYEQYF. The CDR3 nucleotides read TGTGCCAGCAGTTTAGGGATCTCCTACGAGCAGTACTTC.

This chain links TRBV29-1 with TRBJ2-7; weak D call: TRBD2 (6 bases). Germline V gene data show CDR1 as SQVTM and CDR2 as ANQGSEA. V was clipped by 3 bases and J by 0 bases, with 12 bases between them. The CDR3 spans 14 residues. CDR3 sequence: CSVEGAGSSYEQYF. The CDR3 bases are TGCAGCGTTGAGGGAGCCGGGAGCTCCTACGAGCAGTACTTC.

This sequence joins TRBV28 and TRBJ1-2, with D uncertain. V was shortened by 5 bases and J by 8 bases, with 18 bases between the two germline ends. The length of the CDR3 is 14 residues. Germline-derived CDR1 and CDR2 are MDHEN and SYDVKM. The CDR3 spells CASSRKEGGRGYTF. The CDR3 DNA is TGTGCCAGCAGTCGTAAAGAGGGAGGGCGGGGCTACACCTTC.

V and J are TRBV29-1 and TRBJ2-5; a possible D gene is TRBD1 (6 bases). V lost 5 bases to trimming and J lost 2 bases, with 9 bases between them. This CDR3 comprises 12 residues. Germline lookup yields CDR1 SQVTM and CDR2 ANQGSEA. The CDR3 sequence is CSVNGQQETQYF. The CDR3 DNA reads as TGCAGCGTTAATGGACAGCAAGAGACCCAGTACTTC.

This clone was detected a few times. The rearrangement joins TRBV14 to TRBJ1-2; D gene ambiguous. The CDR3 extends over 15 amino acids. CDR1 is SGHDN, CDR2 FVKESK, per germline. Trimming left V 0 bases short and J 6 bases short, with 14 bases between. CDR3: CASSQDNEQINGYTF. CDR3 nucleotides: TGTGCCAGCAGCCAAGATAACGAACAGATTAATGGCTACACCTTC.

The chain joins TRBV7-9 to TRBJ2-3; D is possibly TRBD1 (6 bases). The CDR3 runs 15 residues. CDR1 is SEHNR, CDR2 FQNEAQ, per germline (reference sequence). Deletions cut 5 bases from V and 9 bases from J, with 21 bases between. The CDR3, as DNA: TGTGCCAGCAGCCCCCGACAGGTCCAAGGGGACACGCAGTATTTT. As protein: CASSPRQVQGDTQYF.

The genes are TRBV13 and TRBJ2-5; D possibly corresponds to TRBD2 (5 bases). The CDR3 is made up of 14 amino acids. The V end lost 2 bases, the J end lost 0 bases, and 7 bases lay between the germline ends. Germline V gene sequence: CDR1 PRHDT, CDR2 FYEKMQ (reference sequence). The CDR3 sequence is CASSLRENQETQYF. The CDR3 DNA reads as TGTGCCAGCAGCTTAAGGGAGAACCAAGAGACCCAGTACTTC.

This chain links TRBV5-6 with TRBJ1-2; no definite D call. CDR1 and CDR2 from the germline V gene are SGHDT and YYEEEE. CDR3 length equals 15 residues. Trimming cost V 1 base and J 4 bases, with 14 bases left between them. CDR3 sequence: CASSLPTLWPYGYTF. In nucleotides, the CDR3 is TGTGCCAGCAGCTTGCCTACTCTCTGGCCCTATGGCTACACCTTC.

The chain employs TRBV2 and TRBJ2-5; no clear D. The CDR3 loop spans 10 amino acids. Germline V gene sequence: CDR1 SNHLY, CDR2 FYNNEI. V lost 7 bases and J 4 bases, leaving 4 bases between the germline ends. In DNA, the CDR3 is TGTGCCAGCAAATTAGAGACCCAGTACTTC. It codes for CASKLETQYF.